This is a list of T cell receptor beta chains from one sample in a study of blood T cells in healthy people across ages. One entry per CDR3 protein results from TCRdb running MiXCR on the 5' RACE reads. The table lists roughly 930,000 distinct CDR3 sequences, about 48% of them singletons. Material for sequencing was blood. These receptors all come from a young man in good health. Both conserved end residues are part of each CDR3. The D gene is left open where the match is weak. A row's size may be missing; if present it is once, few, many or a size class.

TRBV4-2	NA	TRBJ2-3	NA	CASSQDAGQLEDGDTQYF	TGTGCCAGCAGCCAAGACGCTGGACAGCTCGAAGATGGAGATACGCAGTATTTT
TRBV12-3/TRBV12-4	few	TRBJ1-2	NA	CASSFLRRGPGRVYGYTF	TGTGCCAGCAGTTTCTTAAGGCGCGGGCCCGGCAGAGTTTATGGCTACACCTTC
TRBV20-1	NA	TRBJ2-7	TRBD2	CSAPGGVGEQYF	TGCAGTGCTCCCGGGGGGGTTGGCGAGCAGTACTTC
TRBV7-2	few	TRBJ2-4	TRBD2	CASSLGWGEGNIQYF	TGTGCCAGCAGCTTAGGATGGGGGGAGGGAAACATTCAGTACTTC
TRBV6-5	once	TRBJ1-1	TRBD1	CASSRQRDRGNTEAFF	TGTGCCAGCAGTAGACAACGGGACAGGGGGAACACTGAAGCTTTCTTT
TRBV9	once	TRBJ1-4	NA	CASSGSQGGREKLFF	TGTGCCAGCAGCGGCTCTCAAGGGGGACGGGAAAAACTGTTTTTT
TRBV6-2/TRBV6-3	NA	TRBJ2-2	NA	CASSYSDNTGELFF	TGTGCCAGCAGTTACTCGGACAACACCGGGGAGCTGTTTTTT
TRBV20-1	NA	TRBJ2-7	TRBD1	CSARDRGQSHEQYF	TGCAGTGCTAGAGATCGGGGACAGTCCCACGAGCAGTACTTC
TRBV5-6	few	TRBJ2-3	NA	CASSFYSGWSTDTQYF	TGTGCCAGCAGCTTTTATTCAGGATGGAGCACAGATACGCAGTATTTT
TRBV15	few	TRBJ1-2	NA	CATSRDSFYGYTF	TGTGCCACCAGCAGAGATTCATTCTATGGCTACACCTTC
TRBV20-1	once	TRBJ2-7	NA	CSASPPNAYEQYF	TGCAGTGCTAGTCCACCGAACGCCTACGAGCAGTACTTC
TRBV5-1	NA	TRBJ1-4	NA	CASSVAGINEKLFF	TGCGCCAGCAGCGTGGCAGGTATAAATGAAAAACTGTTTTTT
TRBV6-6	NA	TRBJ2-1	TRBD2	CASSYSKREGYEQFF	TGTGCCAGCAGTTACTCGAAGCGGGAGGGCTACGAGCAGTTCTTC
TRBV20-1	NA	TRBJ1-2	TRBD1	CSASSRTGIRDGYTF	TGCAGTGCTAGTAGCCGGACAGGGATAAGGGATGGCTACACCTTC
TRBV20-1	few	TRBJ2-4	TRBD1	CSVQGLAKNIQYF	TGCAGCGTACAGGGGTTAGCCAAAAACATTCAGTACTTC
TRBV10-3	few	TRBJ2-1	TRBD2	CAISESDAGGISYNEQFF	TGTGCCATCAGTGAGTCGGACGCGGGGGGGATTTCCTACAATGAGCAGTTCTTC
TRBV2	NA	TRBJ2-5	NA	CASSEGRGQETQYF	TGTGCCAGCAGTGAAGGACGGGGTCAAGAGACCCAGTACTTC
TRBV3-1	few	TRBJ2-7	NA	CASSLHEGGGYEQYF	TGTGCCAGCAGCCTTCACGAAGGGGGGGGCTACGAGCAGTACTTC
TRBV6-6	NA	TRBJ1-1	NA	CASSYSALGRTEAFF	TGTGCCAGCAGTTACTCGGCCCTGGGCCGGACTGAAGCTTTCTTT
TRBV20-1	NA	TRBJ2-1	TRBD1	CSARDPTGIYEQFF	TGCAGTGCTAGAGACCCGACAGGGATCTATGAGCAGTTCTTC
TRBV6-2/TRBV6-3	few	TRBJ1-6	NA	CASSQGAAPLHF	TGTGCCAGCAGTCAGGGAGCAGCACCCCTCCACTTT
TRBV6-5	NA	TRBJ2-1	TRBD2	CASSSGGAGEQFF	TGTGCCAGCAGTAGCGGGGGGGCAGGTGAGCAGTTCTTC
TRBV9	NA	TRBJ2-5	TRBD2	CASSPSGGKETQYF	TGTGCCAGCAGCCCTAGCGGTGGAAAGGAGACCCAGTACTTC
TRBV20-1	NA	TRBJ2-5	NA	CSATDAKTQYF	TGCAGTGCTACGGACGCAAAGACCCAGTACTTC
TRBV13	many	TRBJ1-2	NA	CASSSLGTSSYYGYTF	TGTGCCAGCAGCTCCTTGGGGACATCTTCCTACTATGGCTACACCTTC
TRBV20-1	few	TRBJ2-3	NA	CSATRGGNTDTQYF	TGCAGTGCGACGCGTGGGGGGAACACAGATACGCAGTATTTT
TRBV4-3	many	TRBJ2-3	NA	CASSQERGGVADTQYF	TGCGCCAGCAGCCAAGAAAGAGGGGGGGTCGCAGATACGCAGTATTTT
TRBV3-1	few	TRBJ2-7	NA	CASSLQRREQYF	TGTGCCAGCAGCCTACAACGTCGCGAGCAGTACTTC
TRBV7-2	few	TRBJ1-1	TRBD1	CASSLVGQRHTEAFF	TGTGCCAGCAGCTTAGTGGGACAGCGACACACTGAAGCTTTCTTT
TRBV5-1	NA	TRBJ2-7	NA	CASSLIDGASYEQYF	TGCGCCAGCAGCTTGATTGATGGGGCCTCTTACGAGCAGTACTTC
TRBV7-2	NA	TRBJ1-2	NA	CASSSPGRLYGYTF	TGTGCCAGCAGCTCCCCTGGGCGGCTATATGGCTACACCTTC
TRBV7-7	NA	TRBJ2-1	NA	CASSLDIYNEQFF	TGTGCTAGCAGCCTAGACATTTACAATGAGCAGTTCTTC
TRBV6-1	NA	TRBJ2-3	TRBD2	CAISSGGTDTQYF	TGTGCCATCTCTAGCGGTGGCACAGATACGCAGTATTTT